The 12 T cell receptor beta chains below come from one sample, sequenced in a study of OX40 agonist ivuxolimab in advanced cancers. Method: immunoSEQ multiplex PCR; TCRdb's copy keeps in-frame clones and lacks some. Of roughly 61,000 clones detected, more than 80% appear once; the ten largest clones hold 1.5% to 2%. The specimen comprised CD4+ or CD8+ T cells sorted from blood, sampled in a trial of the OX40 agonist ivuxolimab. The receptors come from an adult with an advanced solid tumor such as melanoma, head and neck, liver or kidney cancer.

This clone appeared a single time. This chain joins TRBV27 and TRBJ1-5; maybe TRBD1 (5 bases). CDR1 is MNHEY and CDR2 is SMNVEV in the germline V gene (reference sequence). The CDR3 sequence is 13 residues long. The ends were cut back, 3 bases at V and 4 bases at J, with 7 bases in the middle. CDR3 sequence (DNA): TGTGCCAGCAGTTTGGGGCAGAATCAGCCCCAGCATTTT. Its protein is CASSLGQNQPQHF.

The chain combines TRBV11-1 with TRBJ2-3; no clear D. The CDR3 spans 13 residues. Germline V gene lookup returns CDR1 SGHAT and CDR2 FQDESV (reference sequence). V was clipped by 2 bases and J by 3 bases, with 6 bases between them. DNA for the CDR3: TGTGCCAGCAGCTTATTTATAACAGATACGCAGTATTTT. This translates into CASSLFITDTQYF.

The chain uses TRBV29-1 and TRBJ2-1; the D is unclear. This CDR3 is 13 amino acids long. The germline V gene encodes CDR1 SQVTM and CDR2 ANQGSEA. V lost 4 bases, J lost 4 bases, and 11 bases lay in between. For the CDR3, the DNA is TGCAGCGTTGTGGCGCAGGTTTACAATGAGCAGTTCTTC. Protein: CSVVAQVYNEQFF.

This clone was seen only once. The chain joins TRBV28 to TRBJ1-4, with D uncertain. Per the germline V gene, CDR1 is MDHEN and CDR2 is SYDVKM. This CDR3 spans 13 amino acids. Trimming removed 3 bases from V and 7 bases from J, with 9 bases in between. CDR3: CASSFGVSEKLFF. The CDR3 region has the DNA TGTGCCAGCAGTTTCGGGGTCAGTGAAAAACTGTTTTTT.

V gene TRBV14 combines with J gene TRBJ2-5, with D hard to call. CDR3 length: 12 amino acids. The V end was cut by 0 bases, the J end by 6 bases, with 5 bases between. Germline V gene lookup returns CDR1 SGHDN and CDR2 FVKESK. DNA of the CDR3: TGTGCCAGCAGCCAAGATTTCCAGACCCAGTACTTC. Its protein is CASSQDFQTQYF.

CDR3 residues: CASSSTDRVDTIYF. The CDR3 region has the DNA TGTGCCAGCAGTTCTACGGACAGGGTAGACACCATATATTTT. The chain links TRBV28 to TRBJ1-3; 8 nucleotides agree with TRBD1. Losses at the gene ends were 4 bases for V and 8 bases for J; bases not matched to a gene: 7. Germline CDR1 MDHEN, CDR2 SYDVKM. The CDR3 is 14 residues long. Full variable domain (remainder filled in from reference TRBV28 and TRBJ1-3): DVKVTQSSRYLVKRTGEKVFLECVQDMDHENMFWYRQDPGLGLRLIYFSYDVKMKEKGDIPEGYSVSREKKERFSLILESASTNQTSMYLCASSSTDRVDTIYFGEGSWLTVV.

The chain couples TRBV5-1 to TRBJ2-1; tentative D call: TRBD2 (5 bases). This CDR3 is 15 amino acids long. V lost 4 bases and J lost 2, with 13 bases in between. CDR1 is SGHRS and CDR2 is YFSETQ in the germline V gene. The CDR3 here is CASSADVGAYNEQFF. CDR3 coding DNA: TGCGCCAGCAGCGCGGACGTGGGAGCCTACAATGAGCAGTTCTTC.

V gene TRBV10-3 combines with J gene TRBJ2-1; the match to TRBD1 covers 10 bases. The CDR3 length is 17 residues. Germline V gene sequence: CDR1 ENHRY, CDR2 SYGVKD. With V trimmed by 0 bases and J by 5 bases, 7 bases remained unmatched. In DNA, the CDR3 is TGTGCCATCAGTGAGTCATTGGGACAGGGGACGGACAATGAGCAGTTCTTC. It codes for CAISESLGQGTDNEQFF.

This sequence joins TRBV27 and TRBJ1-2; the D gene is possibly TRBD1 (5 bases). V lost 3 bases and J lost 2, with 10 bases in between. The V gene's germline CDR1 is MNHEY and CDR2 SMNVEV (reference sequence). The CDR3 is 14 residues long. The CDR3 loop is CASSFGATNYGYTF. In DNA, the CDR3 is TGTGCCAGCAGTTTTGGGGCCACCAACTATGGCTACACCTTC.

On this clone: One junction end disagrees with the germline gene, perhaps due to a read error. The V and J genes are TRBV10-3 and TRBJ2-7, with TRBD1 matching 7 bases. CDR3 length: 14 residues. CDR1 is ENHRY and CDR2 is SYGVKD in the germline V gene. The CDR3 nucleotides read TGTGCCATCAATGAGTCGACAGGGACCTACGAGCAGTACTTC. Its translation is CAINESTGTYEQYF.

The CDR3 reads CASSLGSRDSPLHF. The CDR3, as DNA: TGTGCCAGCAGTTTGGGCAGTCGCGATTCACCCCTCCACTTT. The V and J genes are TRBV27 and TRBJ1-6; D is unresolved. CDR3 length: 14 residues. Germline CDR1 is MNHEY and CDR2 is SMNVEV (reference sequence). The ends were cut back, 3 bases at V and 8 bases at J, with 11 bases in the middle.

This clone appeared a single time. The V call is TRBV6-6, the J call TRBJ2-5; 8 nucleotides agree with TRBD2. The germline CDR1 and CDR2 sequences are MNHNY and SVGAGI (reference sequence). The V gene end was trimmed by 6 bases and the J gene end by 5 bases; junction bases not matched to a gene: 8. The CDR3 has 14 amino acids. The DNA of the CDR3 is TGTGCCAGCAGGGACGGGGGGGCCCGGGAGACCCAGTACTTC. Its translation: CASRDGGARETQYF.